The 8 T cell receptor beta chains reported below all come from one sample, sequenced in a study of blood T cell repertoires in COVID-19. Generated by immunoSEQ multiplex PCR, the TCRdb table keeps only in-frame clones and is missing some. Among more than 95,000 clones listed, 70% to 85% were seen once. Sequencing was performed on peripheral blood. These receptors were collected from a woman of 80 years or more with active or convalescent COVID-19.

The CDR3 nucleotides read TGTGCCAGCAGCCCGCCGGGGGGTGTAGAGACCCAGTACTTC. It translates to CASSPPGGVETQYF. The chain carries TRBV3-1 (or the pseudogene TRBV3-2) and TRBJ2-5; TRBD2 matches 7 bases. Germline CDR1 and CDR2: LGHDT and YNNKEL (reference sequence). V was pared by 4 bases and J by 4 bases, with 6 bases of the junction left unmatched. The CDR3 is 14 residues long.

The chain carries TRBV28 and TRBJ1-2, with D possibly TRBD1 on 5 matching bases. V was clipped by 4 bases and J by 8 bases, with 20 bases between them. CDR3 size: 15 residues. CDR1 MDHEN and CDR2 SYDVKM come from the germline V gene. CDR3 loop: CASSYPTDGAQGYTF. The CDR3 DNA reads as TGTGCCAGCAGTTATCCGACAGATGGGGCTCAGGGCTACACCTTC.

V and J are TRBV5-4 and TRBJ2-2, with D possibly matching TRBD1 (5 bases). V was shortened by 3 bases and J by 7 bases, with 13 bases between the two germline ends. Germline CDR1 and CDR2: SGHNT and YYREEE (reference sequence). CDR3 length equals 14 residues. The CDR3 reads CASSSNQGLGELFF. CDR3 nucleotides: TGTGCCAGCAGCTCAAATCAGGGCCTCGGGGAGCTGTTTTTT.

J is TRBJ1-4 and V is TRBV7-2; 7 nucleotides match TRBD1. Germline CDR1 SGHTA, CDR2 FQGNSA. This CDR3 is 16 amino acids long. V was pared by 6 bases and J by 8 bases, with 15 bases of the junction left unmatched. Written as DNA, the CDR3 is TGTGCCAGCAGGCCAAACCCTGACAGGGTCGGCGAAAAACTGTTTTTT. It specifies CASRPNPDRVGEKLFF.

This rearrangement joins TRBV10-3 to TRBJ1-5, with D maybe TRBD1 (5 bases). Germline CDR1 ENHRY, CDR2 SYGVKD. The CDR3 contains 16 residues. With 0 bases removed from V and 7 bases from J, the gap between germline ends came to 16 bases. The CDR3 nucleotides read TGTGCCATCAGTGAGTCTCGGGGGGAAATCCCCCAGCCCCAGCATTTT. It encodes CAISESRGEIPQPQHF.

V and J are TRBV23-1 and TRBJ2-7, with D maybe TRBD2 (5 bases). TRBV23-1 is known as an ORF, though its function is uncertain. This CDR3 contains 15 residues. Trimming stripped 0 bases from V and 3 bases from J, with 12 bases between. CDR3 in DNA: TGCGCCAGCAGTCAATCATTCGGGGTTTGCTACGAGCAGTACTTC. Its translation: CASSQSFGVCYEQYF.

The rearrangement joins TRBV9 to TRBJ1-1; 8 bases are a match to TRBD1. This CDR3 is 16 amino acids long. Looked up from germline, CDR1 is SGDLS and CDR2 is YYNGEE. V shed 4 bases and J 0 bases; nucleotides not matched to a gene: 8. CDR3 region: CASSSPTGELNTEAFF. CDR3 DNA: TGTGCCAGCAGCTCCCCGACAGGGGAGTTGAACACTGAAGCTTTCTTT.

The chain is built from TRBV9 and TRBJ1-1; no reliable D call. The CDR3 runs 13 residues. V shed 5 bases and J shed 4 bases, with 12 bases lying between them. CDR1 and CDR2 (germline): SGDLS, YYNGEE. This chain's CDR3 is CASRESAGTEAFF. The CDR3 DNA is TGTGCCAGCAGGGAGTCCGCCGGCACTGAAGCTTTCTTT.